This passage covers 24 T cell receptor beta chains from one sample sequenced in a study of blood T cell repertoires in COVID-19. Here immunoSEQ multiplex PCR was the method, and the copy in TCRdb shows in-frame clones only, minus some. The table shows 200,000 to 300,000 clones, with approximately 85% occurring only once. The sequenced material came from peripheral blood. All receptors derive from a man in his fifties or sixties with acute or convalescent COVID-19.

This chain connects TRBV27 to TRBJ1-6; D is perhaps TRBD1 (6 bases). V gave up 5 bases and J gave up 8 bases, with 13 bases separating them. CDR1 and CDR2 from the germline V gene are MNHEY and SMNVEV (reference sequence). The CDR3 contains 14 residues. In DNA form, the CDR3 reads TGTGCCAGCAGTCCGTCGGGGGGGCATTCACCCCTCCACTTT. This codes for CASSPSGGHSPLHF.

The chain recombines TRBV9 with TRBJ2-7, with a weak D call TRBD2 (6 bases). This CDR3 has 15 amino acids. The V end lost 4 bases, the J end lost 3 bases, and 17 bases lay between the germline ends. Looked up from germline, CDR1 is SGDLS and CDR2 is YYNGEE. This CDR3 reads CASSLRDSYHYEQYF. The CDR3 DNA follows: TGTGCCAGCAGCCTCAGGGACTCATATCACTACGAGCAGTACTTC.

The gene calls are TRBV13 and TRBJ2-7, with D perhaps TRBD1 (5 bases). V dropped 0 bases and J dropped 6 bases, with 9 bases sitting between them. Germline values: CDR1 PRHDT, CDR2 FYEKMQ (reference sequence). The CDR3 length is 13 residues. Here the CDR3 DNA reads TGTGCCAGCAGCTTAGGGAGACAGCCCGAGCAGTACTTC. It codes for CASSLGRQPEQYF.

V is TRBV6-6 and J is TRBJ2-5, with D possibly being TRBD2 (6 bases). CDR1 and CDR2 from the germline V gene are MNHNY and SVGAGI (reference sequence). V lost 2 bases, J lost 5 bases, and 15 bases lay in between. This CDR3 region has 15 residues. The CDR3 region is CASSYRGSQGETQYF. In nucleotides, the CDR3 is TGTGCCAGCAGTTACCGGGGGTCTCAAGGGGAGACCCAGTACTTC.

This chain connects TRBV7-9 to TRBJ2-7; TRBD2 is a possible D gene (6 bases). Trimming took off 2 bases at V and 2 bases at J, with 13 bases between the two ends. CDR1 and CDR2 (germline): SEHNR, FQNEAQ (reference sequence). The CDR3 runs 15 residues. CDR3 nucleotides: TGTGCCAGCAGCTTAAGTCGGGAGTCACCCTACGAGCAGTACTTC. It is translated as CASSLSRESPYEQYF. Looking up the rest from reference TRBV7-9 and TRBJ2-7 gives the full variable domain: DTGVSQNPRHKITKRGQNVTFRCDPISEHNRLYWYRQTLGQGPEFLTYFQNEAQLEKSRLLSDRFSAERPKGSFSTLEIQRTEQGDSAMYLCASSLSRESPYEQYFGPGTRLTVT.

The chain joins TRBV12-3 or TRBV12-4 to TRBJ1-2, with D maybe TRBD1 (6 bases). Trimming left V 6 bases short and J 8 bases short, with 13 bases between. The CDR3 consists of 12 residues. Here the CDR3 reads CASSEQGLGYTF. The CDR3 DNA reads as TGTGCCAGCAGCGAACAGGGTCTCGGCTACACCTTC.

The V call is TRBV6-5, the J call TRBJ2-7, with D maybe TRBD2 (5 bases). Germline-derived CDR1 and CDR2 are MNHEY and SVGAGI. The CDR3 is made up of 16 amino acids. V dropped 2 bases and J dropped 5 bases, with 19 bases sitting between them. In DNA, the CDR3 is TGTGCCAGCAGTTACATGATCGGAGGACGCCTAGACGAGCAGTACTTC. It specifies CASSYMIGGRLDEQYF.

The chain combines TRBV11-3 with TRBJ2-1; TRBD2 might be the D (6 bases). CDR1 is SGHNT, CDR2 YENEEA, per germline. The CDR3 contains 18 residues. V shed 2 bases and J shed 0 bases, with 17 bases lying between them. Here the CDR3 reads CASSLKGLGDSSYNEQFF. The CDR3 nucleotides are TGTGCCAGCAGCTTAAAAGGCCTAGGGGACTCCTCCTACAATGAGCAGTTCTTC.

The chain links TRBV3-1 (or the pseudogene TRBV3-2) to TRBJ2-5; no firm D call. Germline V gives CDR1 LGHDT, CDR2 YNNKEL (reference sequence). Deletions cut 4 bases from V and 4 bases from J, with 16 bases between. The CDR3 runs to 15 residues. The CDR3 DNA is TGTGCCAGCAGCCCCCGTAACAGCCAAGCAGAGACCCAGTACTTC. Translating it yields CASSPRNSQAETQYF.

The chain combines TRBV10-1 with TRBJ1-6; D perhaps matches TRBD1 (5 bases). The germline V and J ends were trimmed by 5 bases and 7 bases, with 21 bases remaining between them. This CDR3 is 17 amino acids long. Germline V CDR1 and CDR2: WNHNN, SYGVQD (reference sequence). The CDR3: CASSPGRKAGTNSPLHF. Written as DNA, the CDR3 is TGCGCCAGCAGTCCAGGGAGGAAAGCCGGGACGAATTCACCCCTCCACTTT.

The chain is built from TRBV12-3 or TRBV12-4 and TRBJ2-7, with TRBD1 as a possible D gene (5 bases). V was cut by 6 bases and J by 6 bases, with 12 bases left in between. The CDR3 extends over 12 amino acids. CDR3 bases: TGTGCCAGCAGCCAGGGAACGGGCGAGCAGTACTTC. Encoded protein: CASSQGTGEQYF.

The chain links TRBV27 to TRBJ2-1, with 10 bases fitting TRBD2. This CDR3 spans 14 amino acids. Trimming took 6 bases from V and 4 from J; bases not matched to a gene: 3. The V gene's germline CDR1 is MNHEY and CDR2 SMNVEV (reference sequence). The CDR3 protein is CASRLAGTYNEQFF. CDR3 nucleotides: TGTGCCAGCAGACTAGCGGGAACTTACAATGAGCAGTTCTTC.

V is TRBV29-1 and J is TRBJ1-2; weak D call: TRBD1 (5 bases). From germline, CDR1 is SQVTM and CDR2 ANQGSEA. The CDR3 sequence is 12 residues long. V was clipped by 0 bases and J by 6 bases, with 8 bases between them. CDR3 bases: TGCAGCGTTGAAGAAGGGGTGAATGGCTACACCTTC. Its protein product is CSVEEGVNGYTF.

The V and J genes are TRBV9 and TRBJ2-1, with TRBD2 matching 9 bases. J gave up 6 bases and V 0 bases, and 4 bases lay outside the gene matches. This CDR3 is built from 15 residues. Germline values: CDR1 SGDLS, CDR2 YYNGEE. CDR3 loop: CASSVGSGSSNEQFF. DNA of the CDR3: TGTGCCAGCAGCGTAGGTAGCGGGAGCAGCAATGAGCAGTTCTTC. Complete variable domain (other parts from reference TRBV9 and TRBJ2-1): DSGVTQTPKHLITATGQRVTLRCSPRSGDLSVYWYQQSLDQGLQFLIQYYNGEERAKGNILERFSAQQFPDLHSELNLSSLELGDSALYFCASSVGSGSSNEQFFGPGTRLTVL.

V usage is TRBV19 and J usage is TRBJ2-1; TRBD2 matches at 13 bases. From germline, CDR1 is LNHDA and CDR2 SQIVND (reference sequence). V was pared by 1 base and J by 2 bases, with 14 bases of the junction left unmatched. This CDR3 is built from 21 residues. This CDR3 reads CASSIVLRTSGSGRTYNEQFF. The DNA of the CDR3 is TGTGCCAGTAGTATAGTTTTAAGGACTAGCGGGAGTGGTAGGACCTACAATGAGCAGTTCTTC.

V usage is TRBV9 and J usage is TRBJ2-4; the D gene is possibly TRBD2 (6 bases). Between the trimmed V and J ends, which lost 7 bases and 3 bases, there was a span of 11 bases. Germline loops: CDR1 SGDLS, CDR2 YYNGEE. The CDR3 is 13 amino acids. CDR3 nucleotide sequence: TGTGCCAGCGGCCTGGGAGGCAAAAACATTCAGTACTTC. Translated: CASGLGGKNIQYF.

This sequence joins TRBV14 and TRBJ2-7; the D is unclear. V was pared by 1 base and J by 11 bases, with 12 bases between. Germline CDR1 is SGHDN and CDR2 is FVKESK. The CDR3 totals 12 residues. The CDR3 spells CASSQGAWAKYF. The DNA of the CDR3 is TGTGCCAGCAGCCAAGGGGCCTGGGCTAAGTACTTC. The entire variable domain, with the rest obtained from reference TRBV14 and TRBJ2-7, is as follows: EAGVTQFPSHSVIEKGQTVTLRCDPISGHDNLYWYRRVMGKEIKFLLHFVKESKQDESGMPNNRFLAERTGGTYSTLKVQPAELEDSGVYFCASSQGAWAKYFGPGTRLTVT.

J is TRBJ2-5 and V is TRBV5-8; 14 bases map to TRBD2. Germline V CDR1 and CDR2: SGHTS, YDEGEE. The J segment lost 3 bases and the V segment lost 4 bases, leaving 2 bases of the junction unmatched. The CDR3 has 15 residues. The CDR3, as DNA: TGTGCCAGCAGCCCGGGACTAGCGGGAGAAGAGACCCAGTACTTC. The encoded protein is CASSPGLAGEETQYF.

The CDR3 spells CAWGGRARWPQHF. The CDR3 DNA reads TGTGCCTGGGGAGGGAGGGCGAGGTGGCCCCAGCATTTT. The rearrangement links TRBV30 to TRBJ1-5; D not resolved. V shed 5 bases and J shed 9 bases, with 17 bases lying between them. Germline CDR1 reads GTSNPN; CDR2 reads SVGIG (reference sequence). The CDR3 runs 13 residues.

The V call is TRBV4-1, the J call TRBJ2-7; 7 nucleotides align to TRBD1. CDR1 and CDR2 (germline): MGHRA, YSYEKL. The V gene end was trimmed by 1 base and the J gene end by 3 bases; junction bases not matched to a gene: 12. The CDR3 extends over 17 amino acids. The CDR3: CASSQVHQAGGYYEQYF. In nucleotides, the CDR3 is TGCGCCAGCAGCCAAGTTCACCAGGCAGGGGGATACTACGAGCAGTACTTC.

The J gene is TRBJ2-2, the V gene TRBV10-3; D call uncertain. Germline CDR1 reads ENHRY; CDR2 reads SYGVKD. The CDR3 sequence is 16 residues long. The V gene lost 4 bases and the J gene lost 0 bases, with 12 bases spanning the gap. The CDR3 bases are TGTGCCATCAGTGCTTTGGGCCGTACGAACACCGGGGAGCTGTTTTTT. It yields the protein CAISALGRTNTGELFF.

The J gene is TRBJ1-2, the V gene TRBV6-5, with a weak D call TRBD1 (5 bases). The length of the CDR3 is 12 residues. V lost 6 bases and J 4 bases, leaving 9 bases between the germline ends. Germline-derived CDR1 and CDR2 are MNHEY and SVGAGI. CDR3 residues: CASSSGGYGYTF. CDR3 coding DNA: TGTGCCAGCAGCAGCGGGGGCTATGGCTACACCTTC.

The genes are TRBV10-3 and TRBJ2-7; weak D call: TRBD2 (5 bases). The CDR3 extends over 14 amino acids. V shed 1 base and J shed 2 bases, with 9 bases lying between them. CDR1 is ENHRY, CDR2 SYGVKD, per germline. The CDR3 bases are TGTGCCATCAGTGAGTTTAAGGGAGCCTACGAGCAGTACTTC. Amino acid sequence: CAISEFKGAYEQYF.

This sequence joins TRBV10-3 and TRBJ1-1; D remains ambiguous. The CDR3 runs to 14 residues. Deletions cut 6 bases from V and 0 bases from J, with 11 bases between. Germline-derived CDR1 and CDR2 are ENHRY and SYGVKD. The DNA of the CDR3 is TGTGCCATCAGACCAGGTGGTATGAACACTGAAGCTTTCTTT. The encoded protein is CAIRPGGMNTEAFF.